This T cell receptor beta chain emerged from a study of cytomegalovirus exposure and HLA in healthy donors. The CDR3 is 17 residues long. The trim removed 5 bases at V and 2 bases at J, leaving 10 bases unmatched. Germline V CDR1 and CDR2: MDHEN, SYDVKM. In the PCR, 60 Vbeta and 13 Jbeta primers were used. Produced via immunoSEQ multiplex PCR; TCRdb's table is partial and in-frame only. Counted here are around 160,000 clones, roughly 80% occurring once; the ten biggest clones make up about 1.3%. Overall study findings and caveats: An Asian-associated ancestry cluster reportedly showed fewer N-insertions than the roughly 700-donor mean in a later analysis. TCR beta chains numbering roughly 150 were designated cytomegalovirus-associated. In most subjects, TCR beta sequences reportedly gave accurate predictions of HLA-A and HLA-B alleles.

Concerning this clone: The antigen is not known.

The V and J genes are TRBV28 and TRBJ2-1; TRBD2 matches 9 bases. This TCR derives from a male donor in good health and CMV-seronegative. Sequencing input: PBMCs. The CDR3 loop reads CASSPMEAGGPYNEQFF. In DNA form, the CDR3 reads TGTGCCAGCAGTCCAATGGAAGCGGGAGGACCCTACAATGAGCAGTTCTTC.